This entry lists 30 T cell receptor beta chains sequenced from one sample in a study of shared clonotypes between healthy human individuals (dated by TCRdb to 2020 to 2022). CD8 naive samples were CD45RO-negative cells positively selected for CCR7, giving a CD45RA+CCR7+ population that excluded TemRA cells. The library was generated by the immunoSEQ multiplex PCR assay. In TCRdb, the immuneACCESS table is reduced to in-frame sequences with V and J assigned. These tables do not hold every clone; where another copy was compared, an unresolved V gene accounts for under half, and the others remain unexplained. The sample profile shows about 2.1 million clones; 93% of them were found once. The ten most abundant clones make up around 1.8% of the sample. Sequencing was done on a sample of naive CD8+ T cells from PBMCs. Reading the label with the study, this specimen's cell subset or site is: CD45RA+CCR7+. The receptor source for this set is a man between 18 and 29 years old in good health. Some clones in this sample may be carry-over from other donors' samples.

The chain has TRBV7-9 and TRBJ2-2, with D possibly being TRBD1 (6 bases). Germline V CDR1 and CDR2: SEHNR, FQNEAQ (reference sequence). The V gene lost 3 bases and the J gene lost 7 bases, with 12 bases spanning the gap. This CDR3 is 14 amino acids long. The CDR3 DNA is TGTGCCAGCAGCTTCCCAAGGGGGATCGGGGAGCTGTTTTTT. Protein product: CASSFPRGIGELFF. The whole variable domain, filled in from reference TRBV7-9 and TRBJ2-2, reads DTGVSQNPRHKITKRGQNVTFRCDPISEHNRLYWYRQTLGQGPEFLTYFQNEAQLEKSRLLSDRFSAERPKGSFSTLEIQRTEQGDSAMYLCASSFPRGIGELFFGEGSRLTVL.

The chain joins TRBV11-2 to TRBJ1-2, with a tentative D call TRBD1 (5 bases). Germline V gene lookup returns CDR1 SGHAT and CDR2 FQNNGV. The CDR3 totals 13 residues. Trimming cost V 1 base and J 6 bases, with 9 bases left between them. The CDR3 coding sequence is TGTGCCAGCAGCTTAGGCAGGGTTAATGGCTACACCTTC. Its protein is CASSLGRVNGYTF.

This clone showed up just a few times. The chain joins TRBV11-2 to TRBJ1-2; a weak D match, TRBD1 (5 bases). The V gene's germline CDR1 is SGHAT and CDR2 FQNNGV. The CDR3 covers 13 residues. Between the trimmed V and J ends, which lost 4 bases and 4 bases, there was a span of 10 bases. The CDR3 loop is CASSYGGSYGYTF. The DNA of the CDR3 is TGTGCCAGCAGCTACGGGGGAAGCTATGGCTACACCTTC.

This sequence joins TRBV19 and TRBJ2-1, with TRBD2 matching 13 bases. Germline lookup yields CDR1 LNHDA and CDR2 SQIVND (reference sequence). This CDR3 region has 15 residues. V lost 9 bases and J lost 9; bases outside the gene matches: 11. CDR3 region: CASLPTSGRAAEQFF. The CDR3 DNA reads TGTGCCAGCCTCCCTACTAGCGGGAGGGCCGCTGAGCAGTTCTTC.

The chain links TRBV11-2 to TRBJ2-5; D may correspond to TRBD1 or TRBD2 (5 bases each). Trimming removed 3 bases at V and 1 base at J, with 24 bases between. Looked up from germline, CDR1 is SGHAT and CDR2 is FQNNGV. The CDR3 spans 19 residues. The CDR3 coding sequence is TGTGCCAGCAGCTTCGGGGTGCTGACGGGGCATTATATCCAAGAGACCCAGTACTTC. Translating gives CASSFGVLTGHYIQETQYF.

A few counts support this clone. The sample contains more than one DNA sequence encoding this CDR3. J is TRBJ1-1 and V is TRBV29-1; D unresolved. The CDR3 loop spans 12 amino acids. Trimming left V 6 bases short and J 1 base short, with 9 bases between. Germline V gene sequence: CDR1 SQVTM, CDR2 ANQGSEA. CDR3 bases: TGCAGCGTCCGGACGGAGAACACTGAAGCTTTCTTT. Its protein is CSVRTENTEAFF.

The gene calls are TRBV6-5 and TRBJ2-7; 7 bases match TRBD2. The V gene end was trimmed by 0 bases and the J gene end by 4 bases; junction bases not matched to a gene: 3. Germline V gene data show CDR1 as MNHEY and CDR2 as SVGAGI. This CDR3 region has 14 residues. This CDR3 is CASSYSEGGYEQYF. Written as DNA, the CDR3 is TGTGCCAGCAGTTACTCTGAGGGAGGGTACGAGCAGTACTTC.

CDR3 DNA sequence: TGTGCCAGCAGTCATACCAAGATAACTGAAGCTTTCTTT. Residues: CASSHTKITEAFF. This chain links TRBV6-5 with TRBJ1-1; D remains ambiguous. This CDR3 spans 13 amino acids. The germline V gene encodes CDR1 MNHEY and CDR2 SVGAGI. V was trimmed by 5 bases and J by 5 bases, leaving 12 bases between them.

The CDR3, as DNA: TGCGCCAGCAGCCGGGGTAGTGTGGGGTACGAGCAGTACTTC. This gives the protein CASSRGSVGYEQYF. The chain recombines TRBV4-1 with TRBJ2-7; no reliable D call. This CDR3 spans 14 amino acids. Trimming pared 4 bases from V and 4 bases from J, leaving 14 bases between. Germline CDR1 is MGHRA and CDR2 is YSYEKL.

The gene calls are TRBV30 and TRBJ1-1; TRBD1 matches 9 bases. CDR3 size: 13 residues. The V segment lost 0 bases and the J segment 6 bases; nucleotides outside the gene matches: 2. Looked up from germline, CDR1 is GTSNPN and CDR2 is SVGIG (reference sequence). The CDR3 sequence: CAWSVGTGSEAFF. The DNA of the CDR3 is TGTGCCTGGAGTGTAGGGACAGGGTCTGAAGCTTTCTTT.

This clone has just one count. The J gene is TRBJ2-7, the V gene TRBV4-1; 8 bases agree with TRBD1. CDR3 length equals 15 residues. Germline CDR1 reads MGHRA; CDR2 reads YSYEKL. J gave up 4 bases and V 3 bases, and 8 bases lay outside the gene matches. CDR3 in DNA: TGCGCCAGCAGCCACTCGTGGACAGGGAGTTACGAGCAGTACTTC. This sequence encodes CASSHSWTGSYEQYF.

The chain employs TRBV6-5 and TRBJ2-4; D is unclear. Germline CDR1 MNHEY, CDR2 SVGAGI. The CDR3 consists of 15 residues. V gave up 6 bases and J gave up 0 bases, with 12 bases separating them. The CDR3 coding sequence is TGTGCCAGCAGCCCTAGGAGTTTAGCCAAAAACATTCAGTACTTC. Translated: CASSPRSLAKNIQYF.

With regard to this clone: Other DNA variants within this sample encode the same CDR3. The J gene is TRBJ2-7, the V gene TRBV28; D remains ambiguous. This CDR3 contains 11 residues. Trimming removed 6 bases from V and 2 bases from J, with 5 bases in between. Germline V gene lookup returns CDR1 MDHEN and CDR2 SYDVKM. DNA of the CDR3: TGTGCCAGCAGCCTAACCTACGAGCAGTACTTC. Translation gives CASSLTYEQYF.

The chain links TRBV13 to TRBJ1-2; possibly TRBD1 for D (6 bases). The CDR3 extends over 15 amino acids. CDR1 PRHDT and CDR2 FYEKMQ come from the germline V gene (reference sequence). Trimming took 5 bases from V and 1 from J, leaving 14 bases between them. CDR3 bases: TGTGCCAGCAGCCCAGACGGGGGCGATAACTATGGCTACACCTTC. This translates into CASSPDGGDNYGYTF.

This chain links TRBV11-2 with TRBJ1-1, with unresolved D. This CDR3 has 14 amino acids. V lost 8 bases and J 3 bases, leaving 16 bases between the germline ends. CDR1 is SGHAT and CDR2 is FQNNGV in the germline V gene. The DNA for the CDR3 is TGTGCCAGCTCAGAGATTCTGGCTGACACTGAAGCTTTCTTT. Protein sequence: CASSEILADTEAFF.

J is TRBJ2-1 and V is TRBV7-2; D perhaps matches TRBD2 (5 bases). V dropped 7 bases and J dropped 0 bases, with 13 bases sitting between them. CDR1 is SGHTA, CDR2 FQGNSA, per germline. CDR3 length: 15 residues. Written as DNA, the CDR3 is TGTGCCAGCACTCTTTTAGCGAGCTCCTACAATGAGCAGTTCTTC. Residues: CASTLLASSYNEQFF.

The chain links TRBV6-1 to TRBJ2-3; D remains unclear. This CDR3 region has 15 residues. Germline V gives CDR1 MNHNS, CDR2 SASEGT. Trimming pared 1 base from V and 0 bases from J, leaving 8 bases between. The CDR3 reads CASSEEGFSTDTQYF. In DNA form, the CDR3 reads TGTGCCAGCAGTGAAGAGGGATTTAGCACAGATACGCAGTATTTT.

The chain couples TRBV21-1 to TRBJ2-7; TRBD2, as called in the table, went unchecked against the DNA. TRBV21-1 is described as a pseudogene. This CDR3 contains 19 residues. CDR3 DNA: TGTGCCAGCAACAAGGATGACAGCCGAACTAGCGGTCGAAAGTACGAGCAGTACTTC. Amino acids: CASNKDDSRTSGRKYEQYF.

The V and J genes are TRBV29-1 and TRBJ2-3, with 11 bases that match TRBD2. Germline CDR1 reads SQVTM; CDR2 reads ANQGSEA. This CDR3 contains 15 residues. V dropped 7 bases and J dropped 5; count of bases not matched to a gene: 11. The CDR3 spells CSAQITSGRLDTQYF. CDR3 sequence (DNA): TGCAGCGCCCAGATAACTAGCGGGAGACTAGATACGCAGTATTTT.

This sequence joins TRBV4-1 and TRBJ1-1; TRBD1 is a possible D gene (6 bases). Germline loops: CDR1 MGHRA, CDR2 YSYEKL. The CDR3 totals 16 residues. Trimming took 0 bases from V and 1 from J, leaving 12 bases between them. CDR3 residues: CASSQDWRTANTEAFF. CDR3 bases: TGCGCCAGCAGCCAAGATTGGAGGACAGCGAACACTGAAGCTTTCTTT.

The chain joins TRBV6-5 to TRBJ1-5; D not certain. CDR1 and CDR2 from the germline V gene are MNHEY and SVGAGI. V was trimmed by 2 bases and J by 3 bases, leaving 11 bases between them. The CDR3 contains 15 residues. The CDR3 loop reads CASSYTTGTNQPQHF. The CDR3 bases are TGTGCCAGCAGTTACACGACCGGCACCAATCAGCCCCAGCATTTT.

Comments on this clone: In the same sample, other DNA sequences code for this CDR3. This sequence joins TRBV19 and TRBJ2-7; D gene uncertain. The germline V gene has CDR1 LNHDA and CDR2 SQIVND (reference sequence). The ends were cut back, 3 bases at V and 0 bases at J, with 6 bases in the middle. CDR3 length: 13 amino acids. This chain's CDR3 is CASSISASYEQYF. CDR3 coding DNA: TGTGCCAGTAGTATCTCAGCCTCCTACGAGCAGTACTTC.

The chain carries TRBV4-3 and TRBJ1-6; D unclear. Germline loops: CDR1 LGHNA, CDR2 YSLEER. The CDR3 is 14 amino acids. Trimming left V 2 bases short and J 10 bases short, with 12 bases between. CDR3 coding DNA: TGCGCCAGCAGCCAAACCAGACTTGGATCACCCCTCCACTTT. Translated, it gives CASSQTRLGSPLHF.

The rearrangement joins TRBV5-6 to TRBJ2-1; D perhaps matches TRBD1 (6 bases). Trimming shortened V by 4 bases and J by 3 bases, and 14 bases separated the two germline ends. CDR1 is SGHDT and CDR2 is YYEEEE in the germline V gene. CDR3 length equals 15 residues. The CDR3 DNA follows: TGTGCCAGCAGCCCCCGGGACAACTTCTACAATGAGCAGTTCTTC. Translation: CASSPRDNFYNEQFF.

This clone showed up just once. The chain carries TRBV7-3 and TRBJ1-5; D remains unclear. Trimming removed 5 bases at V and 6 bases at J, with 11 bases between. The germline gives CDR1 SGHTA, CDR2 FQGTGA. The CDR3 length is 13 residues. The CDR3 sequence is CASSLGRGQPQHF. CDR3 coding DNA: TGTGCCAGCAGCCTAGGTCGGGGTCAGCCCCAGCATTTT.

As regards this clone: Other DNA sequences within the sample encode an identical CDR3. The chain recombines TRBV7-6 with TRBJ2-1; 9 bases are a match to TRBD2. The CDR3 consists of 15 residues. Per the germline V gene, CDR1 is SGHVS and CDR2 is FNYEAQ. V was clipped by 0 bases and J by 7 bases; unmatched bases: 4. The CDR3 reads CASSLAAGGGNEQFF. In DNA, the CDR3 is TGTGCCAGCAGCTTAGCGGCGGGAGGGGGGAATGAGCAGTTCTTC.

This clone has only one observation. This chain joins TRBV5-1 and TRBJ1-5; tentatively, D is TRBD1 (5 bases). CDR1 and CDR2 from the germline V gene are SGHRS and YFSETQ. V lost 4 bases and J lost 14, with 25 bases in between. The CDR3 consists of 15 residues. The CDR3: CASSLGPGSLLGEHF. As DNA, the CDR3 is TGCGCCAGCAGCCTGGGACCCGGGTCTTTACTTGGGGAGCATTTT. Complete variable domain (other parts from reference TRBV5-1 and TRBJ1-5): KAGVTQTPRYLIKTRGQQVTLSCSPISGHRSVSWYQQTPGQGLQFLFEYFSETQRNKGNFPGRFSGRQFSNSRSEMNVSTLELGDSALYLCASSLGPGSLLGEHFGDGTRLSIL.

J is TRBJ2-5 and V is TRBV13; TRBD2 agrees at 7 bases. The end of the DNA fits TRBJ2-7 better, so the J call may be wrong. CDR3 size: 14 residues. Germline CDR1 reads PRHDT; CDR2 reads FYEKMQ (reference sequence). The CDR3 spells CASSLSGSSYEQYF. The CDR3, as DNA: TGTGCCAGCAGCCTTAGCGGGTCCTCCTACGAGCAGTACTTC.

The gene calls are TRBV7-9 and TRBJ2-7; D unclear. Per germline, CDR1 SEHNR and CDR2 FQNEAQ (reference sequence). Between the trimmed V and J ends, which lost 5 bases and 4 bases, there was a span of 9 bases. CDR3 length: 12 residues. Written as DNA, the CDR3 is TGTGCCAGCAGCCAGGTTGGGTACGAGCAGTACTTC. Its translation: CASSQVGYEQYF.

The chain is built from TRBV4-1 and TRBJ2-7; D gene uncertain. This CDR3 has 12 amino acids. Trimming left V 1 base short and J 7 bases short, with 8 bases between. Germline values: CDR1 MGHRA, CDR2 YSYEKL. CDR3 DNA: TGCGCCAGCAGCCAAGGGGGTTGGGAGCAGTACTTC. Protein sequence: CASSQGGWEQYF.